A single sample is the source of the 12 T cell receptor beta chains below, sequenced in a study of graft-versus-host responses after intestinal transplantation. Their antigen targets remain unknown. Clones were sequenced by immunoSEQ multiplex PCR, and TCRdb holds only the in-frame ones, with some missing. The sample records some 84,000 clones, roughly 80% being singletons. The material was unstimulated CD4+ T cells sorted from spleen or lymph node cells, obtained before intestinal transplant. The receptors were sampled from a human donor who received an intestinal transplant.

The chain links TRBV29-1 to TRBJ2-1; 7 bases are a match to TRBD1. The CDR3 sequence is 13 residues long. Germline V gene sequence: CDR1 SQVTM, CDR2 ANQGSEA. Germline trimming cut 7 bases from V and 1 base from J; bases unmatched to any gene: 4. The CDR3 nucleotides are TGCAGCGCTTCGACAGGGTCCTACAATGAGCAGTTCTTC. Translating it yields CSASTGSYNEQFF.

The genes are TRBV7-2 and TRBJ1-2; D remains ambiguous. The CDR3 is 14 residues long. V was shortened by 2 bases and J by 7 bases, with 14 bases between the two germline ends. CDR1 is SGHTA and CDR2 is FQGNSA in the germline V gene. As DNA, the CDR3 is TGTGCCAGCAGCTTACTCACGGTCGATTCTGGCTACACCTTC. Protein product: CASSLLTVDSGYTF.

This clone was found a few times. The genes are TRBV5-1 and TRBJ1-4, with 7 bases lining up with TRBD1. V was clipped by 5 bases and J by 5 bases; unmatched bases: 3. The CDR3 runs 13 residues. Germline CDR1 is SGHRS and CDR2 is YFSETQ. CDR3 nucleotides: TGCGCCAGCAGTTTGACAGGGAATGAAAAACTGTTTTTT. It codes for CASSLTGNEKLFF.

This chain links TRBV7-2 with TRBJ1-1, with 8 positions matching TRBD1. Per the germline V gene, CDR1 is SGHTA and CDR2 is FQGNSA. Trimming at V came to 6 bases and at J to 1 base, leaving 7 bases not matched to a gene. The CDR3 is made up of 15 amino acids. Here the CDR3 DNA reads TGTGCCAGCAGACGTACCGGACAGGGGAACACTGAAGCTTTCTTT. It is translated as CASRRTGQGNTEAFF.

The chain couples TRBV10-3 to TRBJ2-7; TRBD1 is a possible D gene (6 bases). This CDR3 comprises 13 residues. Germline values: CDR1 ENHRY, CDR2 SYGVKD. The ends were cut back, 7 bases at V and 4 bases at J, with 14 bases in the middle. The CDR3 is CAITSGDLYEQYF. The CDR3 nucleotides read TGTGCCATCACCTCAGGGGATCTGTACGAGCAGTACTTC.

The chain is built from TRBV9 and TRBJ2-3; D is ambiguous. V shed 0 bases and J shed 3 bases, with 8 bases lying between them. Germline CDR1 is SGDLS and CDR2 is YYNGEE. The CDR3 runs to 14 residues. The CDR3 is CASSVDVVTDTQYF. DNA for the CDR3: TGTGCCAGCAGCGTAGACGTAGTGACAGATACGCAGTATTTT. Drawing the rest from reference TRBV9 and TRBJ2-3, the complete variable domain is DSGVTQTPKHLITATGQRVTLRCSPRSGDLSVYWYQQSLDQGLQFLIQYYNGEERAKGNILERFSAQQFPDLHSELNLSSLELGDSALYFCASSVDVVTDTQYFGPGTRLTVL.

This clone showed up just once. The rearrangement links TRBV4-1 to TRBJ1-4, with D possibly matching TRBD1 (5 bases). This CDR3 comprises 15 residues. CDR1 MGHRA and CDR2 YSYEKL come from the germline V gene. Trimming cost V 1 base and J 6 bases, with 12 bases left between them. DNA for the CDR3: TGCGCCAGCAGCCAAGCTAGGGGCCTGTATGAAAAACTGTTTTTT. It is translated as CASSQARGLYEKLFF.

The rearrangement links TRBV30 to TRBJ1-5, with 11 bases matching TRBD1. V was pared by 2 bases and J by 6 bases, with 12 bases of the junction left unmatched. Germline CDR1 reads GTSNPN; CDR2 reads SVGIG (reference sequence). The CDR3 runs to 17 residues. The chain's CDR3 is CAWSKGRTGGGFQPQHF. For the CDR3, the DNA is TGTGCCTGGAGTAAGGGTAGGACAGGGGGCGGGTTTCAGCCCCAGCATTTT.

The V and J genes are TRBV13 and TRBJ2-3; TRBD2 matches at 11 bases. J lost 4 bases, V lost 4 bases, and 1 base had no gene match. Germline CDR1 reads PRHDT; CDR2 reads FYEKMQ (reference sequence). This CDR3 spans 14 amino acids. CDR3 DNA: TGTGCCAGCAGCTCTAGCGGGGGGCCAGATACGCAGTATTTT. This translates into CASSSSGGPDTQYF.

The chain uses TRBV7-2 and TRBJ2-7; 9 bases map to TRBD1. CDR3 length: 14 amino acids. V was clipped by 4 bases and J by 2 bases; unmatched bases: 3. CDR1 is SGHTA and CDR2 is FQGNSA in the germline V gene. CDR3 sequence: CASSSRTGAYEQYF. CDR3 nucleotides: TGTGCCAGCAGCTCCAGGACAGGGGCCTACGAGCAGTACTTC.

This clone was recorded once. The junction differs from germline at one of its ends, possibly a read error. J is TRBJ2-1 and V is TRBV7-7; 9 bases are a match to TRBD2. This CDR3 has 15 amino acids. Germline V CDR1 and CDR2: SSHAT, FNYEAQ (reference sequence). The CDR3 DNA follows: TGTGCTAGCAGCTTCGGTAGCGGGAGTTCCAATGAGCAGTTCTTC. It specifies CASSFGSGSSNEQFF. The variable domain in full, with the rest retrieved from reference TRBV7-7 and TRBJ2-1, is GAGVSQSPRYKVTKRGQDVTLRCDPISSHATLYWYQQALGQGPEFLTYFNYEAQPDKSGLPSDRFSAERPEGSISTLTIQRTEQRDSAMYRCASSFGSGSSNEQFFGPGTRLTVL.

The CDR3 here is CASSWFAGTSLYNEQFF. DNA of the CDR3: TGTGCCAGCAGTTGGTTCGCCGGGACTAGCCTTTACAATGAGCAGTTCTTC. V is TRBV28 and J is TRBJ2-1; 9 bases map to TRBD2. Germline V lookup: CDR1 MDHEN, CDR2 SYDVKM. The CDR3 has 17 amino acids. The V segment lost 4 bases and the J segment 4 bases; nucleotides outside the gene matches: 11.